These 27 T cell receptor beta chains came from one sample sequenced in a study of spatial heterogeneity in lung cancer. Findings and limits, study-wide: Mutation counts in tumors were tracked by counts of expanded intratumoral alpha and beta TCRs.

The time point: sample taken at primary tumor resection. Each CDR3 protein gets one entry after TCRdb re-called the 5' RACE reads with MiXCR. The sample carries about 100,000 distinct CDR3 sequences, roughly 4.5% recorded once. Their antigen targets remain unknown. Sequences were derived from lung tumor tissue, sampled at surgery. Receptors originate from a male donor with early-stage non-small cell lung cancer.

This clonotype was seen repeatedly, ten times or more. CDR3 nucleotides: TGTGCCAGCAGTTTCTCATGGAACACCGGGGAGCTGTTTTTT. It encodes CASSFSWNTGELFF. The chain uses TRBV28 and TRBJ2-2, with D hard to call. Germline CDR1 is MDHEN and CDR2 is SYDVKM. The CDR3 has 14 residues. Trimming took 3 bases from V and 1 from J, leaving 6 bases between them. Drawing the rest from reference TRBV28 and TRBJ2-2, the complete variable domain is DVKVTQSSRYLVKRTGEKVFLECVQDMDHENMFWYRQDPGLGLRLIYFSYDVKMKEKGDIPEGYSVSREKKERFSLILESASTNQTSMYLCASSFSWNTGELFFGEGSRLTVL.

This clonotype has ten or more counts. The chain couples TRBV28 to TRBJ1-4; D is unclear. The CDR3 runs 13 residues. V lost 3 bases and J lost 6, with 8 bases in between. CDR1 is MDHEN, CDR2 SYDVKM, per germline. The CDR3 nucleotides are TGTGCCAGCAGTTTTGAGAGGGATGAAAAACTGTTTTTT. Encoded protein: CASSFERDEKLFF.

The table lists this clonotype with many counts. The chain carries TRBV2 and TRBJ2-3; unclear D gene. Germline lookup yields CDR1 SNHLY and CDR2 FYNNEI. Trimming pared 6 bases from V and 14 bases from J, leaving 15 bases between. This CDR3 spans 11 amino acids. The CDR3, as DNA: TGTGCCAGCAGGAACGGGCTAGTTCGGTATTTT. Its protein product is CASRNGLVRYF.

This clonotype was observed many times. The chain employs TRBV28 and TRBJ2-1; 9 bases are a match to TRBD2. CDR1 and CDR2 from the germline V gene are MDHEN and SYDVKM. The V segment lost 10 bases and the J segment 10 bases; nucleotides outside the gene matches: 11. The CDR3 is 13 residues long. CDR3 sequence: CAICTPSGNEQFF. The CDR3 nucleotides read TGTGCCATCTGTACTCCTAGCGGGAACGAGCAGTTCTTC.

The table lists this clonotype with many counts. V is TRBV3-1 and J is TRBJ2-1; the match to TRBD2 covers 8 bases. CDR3 size: 16 residues. CDR1 is LGHDT and CDR2 is YNNKEL in the germline V gene (reference sequence). Germline trimming cut 0 bases from V and 5 bases from J; bases unmatched to any gene: 6. The CDR3 DNA reads as TGTGCCAGCAGCCAAGATCTACTAGCGGCCGACAATGAGCAGTTCTTC. This encodes CASSQDLLAADNEQFF.

The V and J genes are TRBV5-5 and TRBJ2-7; TRBD1 matches at 10 bases. Germline lookup yields CDR1 SGHKS and CDR2 YYEKEE (reference sequence). The CDR3 consists of 16 residues. V trimming: 4 bases; J trimming: 2 bases; junction bases outside the gene matches: 9. The CDR3 protein is CASSVLPGQGPYEQYF. CDR3 nucleotide sequence: TGTGCCAGCAGCGTCCTACCGGGACAGGGGCCCTACGAGCAGTACTTC. The variable domain in full, with the rest retrieved from reference TRBV5-5 and TRBJ2-7, is DAGVTQSPTHLIKTRGQQVTLRCSPISGHKSVSWYQQVLGQGPQFIFQYYEKEERGRGNFPDRFSARQFPNYSSELNVNALLLGDSALYLCASSVLPGQGPYEQYFGPGTRLTVT.

This rearrangement joins TRBV12-5 to TRBJ2-5; a possible D gene is TRBD1 (6 bases). This CDR3 spans 13 amino acids. Between the trimmed V and J ends, which lost 9 bases and 1 base, there was a span of 12 bases. The germline V gene has CDR1 LGHNT and CDR2 FRNRAP. The CDR3 spells CASKTGSQETQYF. Written as DNA, the CDR3 is TGTGCTAGCAAGACAGGCAGCCAAGAGACCCAGTACTTC.

The CDR3 spells CASSPGAGPPDNSPLHF. The CDR3 DNA follows: TGTGCCAGCTCACCAGGGGCAGGCCCTCCAGATAATTCACCCCTCCACTTT. The chain uses TRBV18 and TRBJ1-6; D is possibly TRBD1 (5 bases). Trimming cost V 2 bases and J 5 bases, with 16 bases left between them. The CDR3 contains 17 residues. Per germline, CDR1 KGHSH and CDR2 LQKENI.

This clonotype showed up many times. The J gene is TRBJ2-1, the V gene TRBV28, with 7 bases lining up with TRBD1. The CDR3 runs 15 residues. J was trimmed by 7 bases and V by 6 bases; bases with no gene match: 12. CDR1 is MDHEN and CDR2 is SYDVKM in the germline V gene. The CDR3 coding sequence is TGTGCCAGCAGGCGACAGGGCGAGGGGTTGAATGAGCAGTTCTTC. Protein product: CASRRQGEGLNEQFF.

In its sample, this clonotype was seen many times. The chain uses TRBV5-1 and TRBJ2-5; D may be TRBD2 (5 bases). Germline V gene sequence: CDR1 SGHRS, CDR2 YFSETQ. V shed 9 bases and J shed 4 bases, with 10 bases lying between them. The CDR3 consists of 11 residues. For the CDR3, the DNA is TGCGCCACTAGCTTCCGAGAGACCCAGTACTTC. This translates into CATSFRETQYF.

The chain is built from TRBV6-5 and TRBJ2-3; no clear D gene. The CDR3 loop spans 13 amino acids. Germline CDR1 is MNHEY and CDR2 is SVGAGI. Trimming removed 6 bases from V and 7 bases from J, with 14 bases in between. The CDR3 bases are TGTGCCAGCAGCCCCCTTTTCTCAAATACGCAGTATTTT. It specifies CASSPLFSNTQYF.

This clonotype was detected ten times or more. The chain is built from TRBV29-1 and TRBJ2-2, with 10 bases matching TRBD1. CDR1 and CDR2 from the germline V gene are SQVTM and ANQGSEA. The CDR3 totals 17 residues. After removal of 4 bases from V and 7 bases from J, the junction contained 15 bases not matched to a gene. The CDR3 coding sequence is TGCAGCGTTGCCCACCTCACCGGGACAGGGGAGGACGGGGAGCTGTTTTTT. It is translated as CSVAHLTGTGEDGELFF.

In its sample, this clonotype was seen many times. This chain connects TRBV6-1 to TRBJ1-1, with D possibly being TRBD1 (5 bases). This CDR3 has 14 amino acids. The V gene's germline CDR1 is MNHNS and CDR2 SASEGT. V lost 7 bases and J 3 bases, leaving 15 bases between the germline ends. The DNA for the CDR3 is TGTGCCAGCACGAGGGACTTGGGGTACACTGAAGCTTTCTTT. This sequence encodes CASTRDLGYTEAFF.

This clonotype has a count of ten or more. The rearrangement joins TRBV11-3 to TRBJ2-2; perhaps TRBD1 as D (5 bases). V shed 7 bases and J shed 0 bases, with 9 bases lying between them. The CDR3 runs 14 residues. CDR1 is SGHNT, CDR2 YENEEA, per germline. The CDR3 protein is CASTQGPNTGELFF. The CDR3 DNA reads TGTGCCAGCACGCAGGGTCCGAACACCGGGGAGCTGTTTTTT.

The chain uses TRBV28 and TRBJ1-4; D unclear. The V end lost 1 base, the J end lost 0 bases, and 9 bases lay between the germline ends. Germline V CDR1 and CDR2: MDHEN, SYDVKM. The CDR3 covers 16 residues. The CDR3 spells CASSLLDGATNEKLFF. The CDR3, as DNA: TGTGCCAGCAGTTTATTGGACGGTGCAACTAATGAAAAACTGTTTTTT.

This clonotype was counted between two and nine times. This sequence joins TRBV11-2 and TRBJ1-3; a weak D match, TRBD1 (6 bases). This CDR3 region has 14 residues. The V end lost 3 bases, the J end lost 2 bases, and 8 bases lay between the germline ends. The germline CDR1 and CDR2 sequences are SGHAT and FQNNGV. The CDR3 reads CASSLDRTGNTIYF. The CDR3 DNA is TGTGCCAGCAGCTTGGACAGAACTGGAAACACCATATATTTT.

Only a few counts were recorded for this clonotype. V and J are TRBV7-9 and TRBJ2-3, with TRBD1 matching over 10 bases. Germline V gene lookup returns CDR1 SEHNR and CDR2 FQNEAQ (reference sequence). Trimming removed 5 bases from V and 4 bases from J; junction bases left unmatched: 6. The CDR3 covers 15 residues. In DNA form, the CDR3 reads TGTGCCAGCAGCGCGGGACAGGGGTCTGCAGATACGCAGTATTTT. Amino acid sequence: CASSAGQGSADTQYF.

In this sample, this clonotype turned up a few times. V is TRBV19 and J is TRBJ2-3, with unresolved D. The germline gives CDR1 LNHDA, CDR2 SQIVND (reference sequence). The CDR3 consists of 15 residues. V was trimmed by 5 bases and J by 0 bases, leaving 12 bases between them. This chain's CDR3 is CASSPGPESTDTQYF. CDR3 bases: TGTGCCAGTAGTCCCGGCCCCGAGAGCACAGATACGCAGTATTTT.

This clonotype was counted ten times or more. The chain combines TRBV4-2 with TRBJ2-1, with D hard to call. The CDR3 is made up of 14 amino acids. In germline, CDR1 is LGHNA, CDR2 YNFKEQ. V shed 0 bases and J shed 4 bases, with 7 bases lying between them. CDR3 nucleotide sequence: TGTGCCAGCAGCCAAGAACCCCGGTACAATGAGCAGTTCTTC. It translates to CASSQEPRYNEQFF.

This clonotype was recorded at least ten times. J is TRBJ2-5 and V is TRBV27; D ambiguous. V lost 5 bases to trimming and J lost 4 bases, with 11 bases between them. CDR1 MNHEY and CDR2 SMNVEV come from the germline V gene (reference sequence). The CDR3 contains 13 residues. The CDR3, as DNA: TGTGCCAGCAGTCCACGACCTCTAGAGACCCAGTACTTC. Translating it yields CASSPRPLETQYF.

There are many counts of this clonotype. The chain recombines TRBV9 with TRBJ1-2; the D is unclear. The V end lost 0 bases, the J end lost 4 bases, and 10 bases lay between the germline ends. This CDR3 has 14 amino acids. Germline V lookup: CDR1 SGDLS, CDR2 YYNGEE. The CDR3 sequence: CASSVEGSRYGYTF. The CDR3 DNA reads as TGTGCCAGCAGCGTAGAGGGCAGCCGCTATGGCTACACCTTC. Supplemented by reference TRBV9 and TRBJ1-2, the full variable domain reads DSGVTQTPKHLITATGQRVTLRCSPRSGDLSVYWYQQSLDQGLQFLIQYYNGEERAKGNILERFSAQQFPDLHSELNLSSLELGDSALYFCASSVEGSRYGYTFGSGTRLTVV.

This clonotype was picked up many times. The chain carries TRBV27 and TRBJ2-7, with TRBD1 matching 8 bases. The germline V gene encodes CDR1 MNHEY and CDR2 SMNVEV (reference sequence). The CDR3 loop spans 15 amino acids. J lost 2 bases, V lost 8 bases, and 11 bases had no gene match. CDR3: CASGSRQGSAYEQYF. CDR3 DNA sequence: TGTGCCAGCGGAAGCCGACAGGGGTCAGCCTACGAGCAGTACTTC.

As to this clonotype: A single base separates this from a much larger clone, so it may be a read error. The CDR3 DNA follows: TGCGCCAGAAGCTCTGGCAGCATGAACACTGAAGCTTTCTTT. Protein: CARSSGSMNTEAFF. V and J are TRBV5-1 and TRBJ1-1, with D unresolved. Germline loops: CDR1 SGHRS, CDR2 YFSETQ. CDR3 length: 14 amino acids. The full variable domain, its missing parts supplied by reference TRBV5-1 and TRBJ1-1, is KAGVTQTPRYLIKTRGQQVTLSCSPISGHRSVSWYQQTPGQGLQFLFEYFSETQRNKGNFPGRFSGRQFSNSRSEMNVSTLELGDSALYLCARSSGSMNTEAFFGQGTRLTVV.

This clonotype was detected many times. The CDR3 spells CASSEPGDTQYF. The CDR3 coding sequence is TGTGCCAGCAGTGAGCCCGGAGATACGCAGTATTTT. The rearrangement joins TRBV28 to TRBJ2-3; D not resolved. Germline V gene data show CDR1 as MDHEN and CDR2 as SYDVKM. Trimming took off 5 bases at V and 5 bases at J, with 8 bases between the two ends. This CDR3 is 12 amino acids long.

This clonotype has at least ten counts. This sequence joins TRBV9 and TRBJ2-1; perhaps TRBD2 as D (5 bases). The V and J ends lost 4 bases and 7 bases respectively, with 12 bases between them. Looked up from germline, CDR1 is SGDLS and CDR2 is YYNGEE. CDR3 length equals 13 residues. The DNA for the CDR3 is TGTGCCAGCAGCCCTGAAAGAGGGAATGAGCAGTTCTTC. It encodes CASSPERGNEQFF.

This clonotype was found many times. CDR3 sequence reads: CASSLSSGDTEAFF. In DNA form, the CDR3 reads TGTGCCAGCAGCTTATCCTCAGGGGACACTGAAGCTTTCTTT. The rearrangement joins TRBV7-9 to TRBJ1-1; D is possibly TRBD1 (6 bases). Per germline, CDR1 SEHNR and CDR2 FQNEAQ (reference sequence). The CDR3 is 14 amino acids. V shed 2 bases and J shed 3 bases, with 10 bases lying between them. Full variable domain (rest looked up from reference TRBV7-9 and TRBJ1-1): DTGVSQNPRHKITKRGQNVTFRCDPISEHNRLYWYRQTLGQGPEFLTYFQNEAQLEKSRLLSDRFSAERPKGSFSTLEIQRTEQGDSAMYLCASSLSSGDTEAFFGQGTRLTVV.

As for this clonotype: Its ends do not fully match the called genes, so a read error is possible. The chain employs TRBV6-5 and TRBJ2-7; TRBD2 agrees at 9 bases. Germline CDR1 reads MNHEY; CDR2 reads SVGAGI. The CDR3 loop spans 15 amino acids. CDR3 nucleotides: TGTACCAGCAGTTACTCACCTAGCGGGACCTACGAGCAGTACTTC. It yields the protein CTSSYSPSGTYEQYF.